This note documents a single T cell receptor (beta chain) sequence. The entry originates in a study of cytomegalovirus exposure and HLA in healthy donors. This CDR3 is 15 amino acids long. Trimming pared 3 bases from V and 6 bases from J, leaving 18 bases between. Germline V gene lookup returns CDR1 KGHSH and CDR2 LQKENI. This PCR relied on a set of 60 Vbeta primers and 13 Jbeta primers. The data were produced by immunoSEQ multiplex PCR, yet TCRdb's version contains in-frame clones alone and is incomplete. The sample contains 90,000 or so clones, 75% to 85% of which appear only once. This chain uses TRBV18 with TRBJ2-7; D may be TRBD2 (5 bases). This receptor was obtained from a man aged 30 to 39 in good health and CMV-seropositive. Material for sequencing was PBMCs. For the CDR3, the DNA is TGTGCCAGCTCACCCGGACTGGCAGGCCTAACCGAGCAGTACTTC. This codes for CASSPGLAGLTEQYF.